This TCR beta chain was captured by sequencing in a study of cytomegalovirus exposure and HLA in healthy donors. General study points: Despite most TCR sequences being rare, some public TCRs occurred in many donors.

Comments on this clone: Its antigen is undetermined.

This CDR3 spans 12 amino acids. Germline V gene lookup returns CDR1 SGHTA and CDR2 FQGNSA. The V end lost 2 bases, the J end lost 4 bases, and 6 bases lay between the germline ends. Both 60 Vbeta primers and 13 Jbeta primers went into the PCR. Generated by immunoSEQ multiplex PCR, the TCRdb table keeps only in-frame clones and is missing some. The table lists about 25,000 clones, 60% to 80% of them singletons. This clonotype was obtained from a male donor in good health and CMV-seronegative. The J gene is TRBJ2-7, the V gene TRBV7-2, with D hard to call. Source material: PBMCs. CDR3 DNA: TGTGCCAGCAGCTTAACTGCTTACGAGCAGTACTTC. As protein: CASSLTAYEQYF.